The rows below give T cell receptor beta chains drawn from one sample of a study of blood T cell repertoires in COVID-19. The assay was immunoSEQ multiplex PCR, and TCRdb's table has in-frame clones only and misses some. The sample shows 50,000 to 60,000 clones, approximately 86% of them seen only once. The sequenced sample consisted of peripheral blood. Receptors originate from a man aged 35-49 years with acute or convalescent COVID-19. CDR3s include the opening cysteine and the closing phenylalanine or tryptophan. The D gene is left open where the match is weak. Size is stated for part of the rows, as once, few or many counts, or as a class when the clone is expanded.

D gene,clone size,J gene,V gene,CDR3 protein,CDR3 DNA
NA,NA,TRBJ2-1,TRBV19,CASSLGYGSNEQFF,TGTGCCAGTAGTCTCGGTTACGGGTCCAATGAGCAGTTCTTC
NA,NA,TRBJ1-1,TRBV10-2,CASSAQPSGTEAFF,TGCGCCAGCAGTGCACAGCCATCGGGGACTGAAGCTTTCTTT
NA,NA,TRBJ1-2,TRBV6-5,CASNPRTVNNYGYTF,TGTGCCAGCAATCCCAGGACAGTAAATAACTATGGCTACACCTTC
NA,NA,TRBJ2-5,TRBV2,CASGGQVRETQYF,TGTGCCAGCGGGGGACAAGTTCGGGAGACCCAGTACTTC
NA,once,TRBJ2-7,TRBV19,CASSPTGTYEQYF,TGTGCCAGTAGTCCCACAGGGACCTACGAGCAGTACTTC
NA,NA,TRBJ1-6,TRBV4-2,CASSQDAQFSPLHF,TGTGCCAGCAGCCAAGATGCACAATTTTCACCCCTCCACTTT
NA,NA,TRBJ1-3,TRBV30,CAWTGGNTIYF,TGTGCCTGGACGGGAGGAAACACCATATATTTT
NA,NA,TRBJ2-3,TRBV12-3/TRBV12-4,CASSLSGDTQYF,TGTGCCAGCAGCCTCTCGGGAGATACGCAGTATTTT
NA,NA,TRBJ1-6,TRBV30,CAYTRGTNNSPLHF,TGTGCCTACACGCGGGGGACAAATAATTCACCCCTCCACTTT
NA,NA,TRBJ1-1,TRBV9,CASSAGVNTEAFF,TGTGCCAGCAGCGCCGGGGTTAACACTGAAGCTTTCTTT
NA,NA,TRBJ1-1,TRBV27,CASSLGINTEAFF,TGTGCCAGCAGTTTGGGCATAAACACTGAAGCTTTCTTT
NA,NA,TRBJ2-5,TRBV6-5,CASTLQAQETQYF,TGTGCCAGCACCCTACAGGCCCAAGAGACCCAGTACTTC
NA,NA,TRBJ1-1,TRBV13,CASSRRDTEAFF,TGTGCCAGCAGCCGACGGGACACTGAAGCTTTCTTT
NA,NA,TRBJ1-1,TRBV12-3/TRBV12-4,CASSPGVGTEAFF,TGTGCCAGCAGTCCAGGGGTCGGGACTGAAGCTTTCTTT